The clone carrying this T cell receptor beta chain has ten or more counts. A Clinical Activity Score of at least 3, a NOSPECS grade of at least 4 and a duration under 3 months were recorded in the ophthalmopathy patients. This entry belongs to a study of T cells in Graves' hyperthyroidism and ophthalmopathy. The CDR3 is 16 residues long. The germline CDR1 and CDR2 sequences are LGHDT and YNNKEL (reference sequence). The junction had 12 bases not matched to a gene; V was cut back by 1 base and J by 7 bases. Amplified TCR beta CDR3 regions came from RNA transcripts. The TCR CDR3 was amplified in a first-round RT-PCR using the HTBI primer set. MiXCR was run by TCRdb on the multiplex PCR reads, yielding one entry per CDR3 protein. The table has a few hundred thousand distinct CDR3 sequences, roughly 15% seen once.

This sequence joins TRBV3-1 and TRBJ2-7; TRBD1 matches at 8 bases. The sequenced sample consisted of blood. The sequence derives from a woman under 40 with Graves' ophthalmopathy. The CDR3 nucleotides read TGTGCCAGCAGCCAAGTTTTTGGACAGGGTCTTTATGAGCAGTACTTC. Translation: CASSQVFGQGLYEQYF.